This TCR beta chain was retrieved from a study of blood T cell repertoires in COVID-19 (dated by TCRdb to the early 2020s). Background on the whole study: Collaborator samples came from the United States, Italy and Spain and covered acute and convalescent phases of COVID-19. The sample metadata nearly always contained a de-identified subject ID, COVID-19 status, age in years and sex. The samples were drawn from the first 160 participants of the ongoing ImmuneRACE study and from 950 to 1,500 subjects provided by 6 global collaborators. The dataset comprised deeply sampled blood TCRbeta repertoires from subjects exposed to, actively infected with, or recovered from COVID-19. The repertoires were made available in a free public database intended to serve as a resource for research on the immune response to SARS-CoV-2. The prospective study material was composed of cDNA or gDNA derived from T cells, B-cell-depleted T cells, or PBMCs. Where available, HLA class I and class II types were taken from metadata supplied by the sample provider and were not determined by assay-based typing. General findings and caveats noted by the study authors: The amount of clinical and demographic metadata varied by source and participant and was provided uncurated.

The immunoSEQ Assay, a bias-controlled multiplex PCR, was used to amplify TCRbeta CDR3 regions from genomic DNA. On the authors' methods: The number of nucleated cells in each sample was estimated from the amplification of reference gene primers within the assay. To quantify the absolute abundance of each unique TCRbeta CDR3 rearrangement, sequence reads were collapsed and filtered. For each sample, productive Simpson clonality was calculated by taking the square root of Simpson's diversity index across productive rearrangements. TCRdb mirrors the immuneACCESS table, restricted to in-frame sequences. Some clones are absent from its copies; in checked studies, under half trace to an unresolved V gene, and the reason for the others is unknown. V and J calls and clone size come straight from that table; D and trimming were deduced from the DNA. Here the sample has 55,000 to 80,000 clones; around 80% occur a single time. The ten largest clones represent roughly 5.6% of the sample.

From the cysteine through the phenylalanine, the CDR3 covers 11 amino acids. CDR3 DNA only is kept here, 33 bases in frame from base 1. A distance of 7 bases separates the germline ends of V and J, which lose 8 bases and 6 bases respectively. CDR1 and CDR2, per the germline V gene, are MNHEY and SVGAGI. The collaborating institutions used their own protocols to collect whole blood in K2EDTA tubes. For TCRbeta analysis, collaborators shipped samples in one of three forms: frozen whole blood, isolated PBMCs, or DNA extracted from either of those sample types. Notes on this clone: It has no known antigen specificity. Base qualities were left out, and no much larger clone turns up one base away.

The source material was peripheral blood. This chain joins TRBV6-5 to TRBJ2-2, with a weak D call of TRBD2 (5 bases match). The sequence was obtained from a man aged 45-65 years with active COVID-19. The DNA is TGTGCCAGCTCCGGGGCCGGGGAGCTGTTTTTT. Its coded protein is CASSGAGELFF.